This T cell receptor (beta chain) was retrieved from a study of Graves' ophthalmopathy and Graves' hyperthyroidism. Study results and caveats: Most expanded clonotypes in thyroid above 0.001 frequency also showed up in blood.

No progression to ophthalmopathy over 18 months defined stable hyperthyroidism. PBMCs originated in 10 ml of fresh peripheral blood. The sequenced template was RNA, covering the TCR beta CDR3 region. HTBI primers primed a first-round RT-PCR, and a second-round multiplex PCR followed. TCRdb analysed the multiplex PCR reads with MiXCR anew, one entry per CDR3 protein. The sample has about 620,000 distinct CDR3 sequences; roughly 20% are singletons. V lost 4 bases and J lost 6, with 9 bases in between. Germline V gene data show CDR1 as SQVTM and CDR2 as ANQGSEA. The CDR3 has 11 amino acids. This clonotype showed up many times. The antigen is not known.

This chain links TRBV29-1 with TRBJ1-2; D is uncertain. Sequencing was carried out using peripheral blood. The TCR originated in a woman under 30 with stable Graves' hyperthyroidism. Some clones in this sample may be carry-over from other donors' samples. In DNA form, the CDR3 reads TGCAGCGTTGCGTGGAACGATGGCTACACCTTC. Translating gives CSVAWNDGYTF.